Listed here are 21 T cell receptor beta chains from one sample, sequenced in a study of blood T cell repertoires in COVID-19 (TCRdb year 2020). To prepare the library, the immunoSEQ multiplex PCR assay was applied. This immuneACCESS table, as held by TCRdb, lists in-frame sequences with V and J called but not all clones. Of the missing ones, under half trace to an unresolved V gene in checked studies; the others have no known cause. The sample includes 100,000 to 150,000 clones, with 80% to 90% observed a single time. The ten largest make up over 3.5% of the sample. The sample was peripheral blood. The receptors derive from a woman in her fifties or sixties with acute or convalescent COVID-19.

Written as DNA, the CDR3 is TGTGCCAGCAGCCCCCCACCTCACGGCAATGAGCAGTTCTTC. This codes for CASSPPPHGNEQFF. The chain recombines TRBV6-2 or TRBV6-3 with TRBJ2-1; D is undetermined. Per the germline V gene, CDR1 is MNHEY and CDR2 is SVGEGT. The length of the CDR3 is 14 residues. V lost 6 bases and J 6 bases, leaving 15 bases between the germline ends.

V gene TRBV5-1 combines with J gene TRBJ1-1, with TRBD1 matching 9 bases. J was trimmed by 1 base and V by 3 bases; bases with no gene match: 4. The CDR3 consists of 15 residues. Germline values: CDR1 SGHRS, CDR2 YFSETQ. In DNA form, the CDR3 reads TGCGCCAGCAGCTCGGGGGACAGGGAGAACACTGAAGCTTTCTTT. Amino acid sequence: CASSSGDRENTEAFF. Full variable domain (rest looked up from reference TRBV5-1 and TRBJ1-1): KAGVTQTPRYLIKTRGQQVTLSCSPISGHRSVSWYQQTPGQGLQFLFEYFSETQRNKGNFPGRFSGRQFSNSRSEMNVSTLELGDSALYLCASSSGDRENTEAFFGQGTRLTVV.

This clone was seen only once. This CDR3 reads CAIGGSGQGLETQYF. The CDR3 DNA sequence: TGTGCCATCGGGGGAAGTGGACAGGGTTTGGAGACCCAGTACTTC. The chain couples TRBV28 to TRBJ2-5; 8 nucleotides agree with TRBD1. This CDR3 has 15 residues. Germline V gene sequence: CDR1 MDHEN, CDR2 SYDVKM. J gave up 5 bases and V 10 bases, and 15 bases lay outside the gene matches.

The chain has TRBV19 and TRBJ1-2; D is possibly TRBD1 (5 bases). V lost 3 bases, J lost 4 bases, and 12 bases lay in between. Germline V lookup: CDR1 LNHDA, CDR2 SQIVND (reference sequence). The CDR3 is 14 residues long. DNA for the CDR3: TGTGCCAGTAGTATCATGGGGCCCGGCTATGGCTACACCTTC. Its protein is CASSIMGPGYGYTF.

The table lists this clone with a count of one. The rearrangement links TRBV7-8 to TRBJ2-2; 7 nucleotides match TRBD2. CDR3 size: 15 residues. Germline CDR1 is SGHVS and CDR2 is FQNEAQ. The V and J ends lost 4 bases and 2 bases, in that order; junction bases with no gene match: 4. The CDR3 bases are TGTGCCAGCAGCTACGGCGGGAGTAACACCGGGGAGCTGTTTTTT. Translated, it gives CASSYGGSNTGELFF. The full variable domain, in which reference TRBV7-8 and TRBJ2-2 provide the parts outside the CDR3, is GAGVSQSPRYKVAKRGQDVALRCDPISGHVSLFWYQQALGQGPEFLTYFQNEAQLDKSGLPSDRFFAERPEGSVSTLKIQRTQQEDSAVYLCASSYGGSNTGELFFGEGSRLTVL.

The chain joins TRBV29-1 to TRBJ1-5, with D perhaps TRBD1 (5 bases). This CDR3 contains 13 residues. The V end was cut by 7 bases, the J end by 3 bases, with 13 bases between. Looked up from germline, CDR1 is SQVTM and CDR2 is ANQGSEA. The CDR3 loop is CSARQGNNQPQHF. CDR3 nucleotide sequence: TGCAGCGCAAGGCAGGGAAACAATCAGCCCCAGCATTTT.

The chain joins TRBV20-1 to TRBJ1-5; D is unresolved. The CDR3 loop spans 15 amino acids. In germline, CDR1 is DFQATT, CDR2 SNEGSKA (reference sequence). Trimming stripped 3 bases from V and 0 bases from J, with 12 bases between. The CDR3 DNA is TGCAGTGCTAGTGGAACCCAGTCTAGCAATCAGCCCCAGCATTTT. Translation: CSASGTQSSNQPQHF.

The chain recombines TRBV7-3 with TRBJ2-1, with 8 bases that match TRBD2. The CDR3 consists of 15 residues. After removal of 2 bases from V and 10 bases from J, the junction contained 10 bases not matched to a gene. Germline values: CDR1 SGHTA, CDR2 FQGTGA. CDR3: CASSLGASGPAEQFF. DNA for the CDR3: TGTGCCAGCAGCTTAGGCGCTAGCGGGCCGGCCGAGCAGTTCTTC.

The rearrangement joins TRBV28 to TRBJ1-1, with D possibly matching TRBD1 (6 bases). Germline CDR1 is MDHEN and CDR2 is SYDVKM. Trimming took 3 bases from V and 2 from J, leaving 10 bases between them. CDR3 length: 14 residues. The CDR3 here is CASSFRGGNTEAFF. CDR3 DNA: TGTGCCAGCAGTTTTAGAGGGGGAAACACTGAAGCTTTCTTT.

The chain recombines TRBV2 with TRBJ2-3; TRBD2 matches at 11 bases. The V segment lost 5 bases and the J segment 6 bases; nucleotides outside the gene matches: 7. CDR1 SNHLY and CDR2 FYNNEI come from the germline V gene. There are 15 residues in the CDR3. CDR3: CASSSGTSGRDTQYF. As DNA, the CDR3 is TGTGCCAGCAGTTCTGGGACTAGCGGTCGGGATACGCAGTATTTT.

This clone appeared a single time. The chain employs TRBV19 and TRBJ2-7; D call uncertain. Trimming stripped 1 base from V and 3 bases from J, with 7 bases between. In germline, CDR1 is LNHDA, CDR2 SQIVND (reference sequence). The CDR3 consists of 13 residues. The CDR3 is CASSIGGGYEQYV. The DNA for the CDR3 is TGTGCCAGTAGTATAGGTGGCGGCTACGAGCAGTACGTC.

The chain couples TRBV19 to TRBJ1-1; 8 bases are shared with TRBD1. Germline V CDR1 and CDR2: LNHDA, SQIVND (reference sequence). V shed 8 bases, J shed 8 bases, and the junction held 10 bases outside the gene matches. CDR3 size: 13 residues. Here the CDR3 reads CASLPTGGPEAFF. CDR3 coding DNA: TGTGCCAGTTTACCTACAGGGGGGCCCGAAGCTTTCTTT.

The chain has TRBV23-1 and TRBJ1-5; 9 bases are shared with TRBD1. TRBV23-1 is reported as an ORF; its role is uncertain. The CDR3 runs to 14 residues. With V trimmed by 7 bases and J by 5 bases, 6 bases remained unmatched. The CDR3 region is CASKEGQGHQPQHF. CDR3 bases: TGCGCCAGCAAGGAGGGACAGGGACATCAGCCCCAGCATTTT.

This chain links TRBV12-3 or TRBV12-4 with TRBJ1-6, with unresolved D. CDR3 length equals 12 residues. V shed 6 bases and J shed 9 bases, with 9 bases lying between them. In nucleotides, the CDR3 is TGTGCCAGCAGCCCGTACGGTTCACCCCTCCACTTT. Its protein is CASSPYGSPLHF.

This chain connects TRBV18 to TRBJ2-1, with 9 bases identical to TRBD2. The V and J ends lost 0 bases and 8 bases, in that order; junction bases with no gene match: 8. CDR1 is KGHSH and CDR2 is LQKENI in the germline V gene. The CDR3 spans 16 residues. CDR3 coding DNA: TGTGCCAGCTCACCACCTCAGAAAGCGGGGGGACATGAGCAGTTCTTC. As protein: CASSPPQKAGGHEQFF.

The chain uses TRBV3-1 (or the pseudogene TRBV3-2) and TRBJ1-1; 7 bases map to TRBD1. With V trimmed by 4 bases and J by 8 bases, 7 bases remained unmatched. The length of the CDR3 is 13 residues. The germline V gene has CDR1 LGHDT and CDR2 YNNKEL (reference sequence). For the CDR3, the DNA is TGTGCCAGCAGCCGGAGTACGGACAGGGAAGCTTTCTTT. Amino acids: CASSRSTDREAFF.

The rearrangement joins TRBV9 to TRBJ2-1; TRBD2 matches 8 bases. The ends lost 4 bases at V and 7 bases at J; junction bases unmatched: 13. The length of the CDR3 is 16 residues. The V gene's germline CDR1 is SGDLS and CDR2 YYNGEE. In nucleotides, the CDR3 is TGTGCCAGCAGCTTGACGCCGGGACTAGGATCGAATGAGCAGTTCTTC. It specifies CASSLTPGLGSNEQFF.

The CDR3 sequence is CATSREGGSTGELFF. CDR3 DNA sequence: TGTGCCACCAGCAGAGAGGGGGGAAGCACCGGGGAGCTGTTTTTT. This chain joins TRBV15 and TRBJ2-2; the D gene is possibly TRBD2 (6 bases). The CDR3 is 15 residues long. V lost 0 bases, J lost 4 bases, and 9 bases lay in between. CDR1 and CDR2 from the germline V gene are LNHNV and YYDKDF (reference sequence). The whole variable domain, filled in from reference TRBV15 and TRBJ2-2, reads DAMVIQNPRYQVTQFGKPVTLSCSQTLNHNVMYWYQQKSSQAPKLLFHYYDKDFNNEADTPDNFQSRRPNTSFCFLDIRSPGLGDTAMYLCATSREGGSTGELFFGEGSRLTVL.

This clone was seen more than once but under ten times. V is TRBV6-5 and J is TRBJ1-5; no clear D gene. The CDR3 runs to 14 residues. The ends were cut back, 6 bases at V and 2 bases at J, with 11 bases in the middle. Germline CDR1 and CDR2: MNHEY and SVGAGI. CDR3 nucleotide sequence: TGTGCCAGCAGAGCCCCGGGAGGCAATCAGCCCCAGCATTTT. The encoded protein is CASRAPGGNQPQHF.

This chain uses TRBV15 with TRBJ2-1; D might be TRBD2 (6 bases). This CDR3 has 17 residues. The germline V gene has CDR1 LNHNV and CDR2 YYDKDF (reference sequence). V gave up 0 bases and J gave up 2 bases, with 14 bases separating them. The CDR3 DNA sequence: TGTGCCACCAGCAGAGATCTAATGGCTAGCGCCTACAATGAGCAGTTCTTC. It translates to CATSRDLMASAYNEQFF.

V usage is TRBV5-1 and J usage is TRBJ1-2; 10 nucleotides match TRBD1. V trimming: 4 bases; J trimming: 13 bases; junction bases outside the gene matches: 13. This CDR3 is 14 amino acids long. Germline values: CDR1 SGHRS, CDR2 YFSETQ. The CDR3, as DNA: TGCGCCAGCAGCATAAACCCGGGACAGGGGCCCGCCACCTTC. Its protein is CASSINPGQGPATF.